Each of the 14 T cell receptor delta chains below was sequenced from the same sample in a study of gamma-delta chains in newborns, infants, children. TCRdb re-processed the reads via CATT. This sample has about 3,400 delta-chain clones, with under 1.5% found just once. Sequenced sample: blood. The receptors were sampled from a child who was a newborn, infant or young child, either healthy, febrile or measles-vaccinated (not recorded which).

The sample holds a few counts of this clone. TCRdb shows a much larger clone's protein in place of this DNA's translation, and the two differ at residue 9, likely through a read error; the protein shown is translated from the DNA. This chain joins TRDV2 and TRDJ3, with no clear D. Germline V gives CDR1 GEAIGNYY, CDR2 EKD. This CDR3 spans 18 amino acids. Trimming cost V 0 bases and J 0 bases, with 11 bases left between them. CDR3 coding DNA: TGTGCCTGTGACACCGGTGGGACCAACTCCTGGGACACCCGACAGATGTTTTTC. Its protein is CACDTGGTNSWDTRQMFF.

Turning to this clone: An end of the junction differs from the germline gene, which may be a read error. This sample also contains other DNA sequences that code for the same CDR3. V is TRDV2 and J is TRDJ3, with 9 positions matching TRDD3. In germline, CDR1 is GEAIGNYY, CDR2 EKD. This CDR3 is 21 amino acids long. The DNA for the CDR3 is TGCGCCTGTGACACAGGGATTACTGGGGGAATGAGCTCCTGGGACACCCGACAGATGTTTTTC. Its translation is CACDTGITGGMSSWDTRQMFF.

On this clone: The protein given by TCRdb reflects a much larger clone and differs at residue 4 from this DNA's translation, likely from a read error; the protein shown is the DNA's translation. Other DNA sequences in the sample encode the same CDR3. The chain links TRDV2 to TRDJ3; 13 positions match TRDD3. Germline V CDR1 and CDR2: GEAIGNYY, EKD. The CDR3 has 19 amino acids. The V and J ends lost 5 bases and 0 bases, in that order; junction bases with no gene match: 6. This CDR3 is CACGLLGDTSSWDTRQMFF. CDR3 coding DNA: TGTGCCTGTGGCCTACTGGGGGATACGAGCTCCTGGGACACCCGACAGATGTTTTTC.

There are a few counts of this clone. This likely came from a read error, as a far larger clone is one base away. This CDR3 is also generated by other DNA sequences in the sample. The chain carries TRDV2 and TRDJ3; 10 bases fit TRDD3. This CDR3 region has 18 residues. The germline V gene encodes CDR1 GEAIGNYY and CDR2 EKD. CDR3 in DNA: TGTGCCTGTGACACTGGGGGATACAGCTCCTGGGACACCCGACAGATGTTCTTC. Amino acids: CACDTGGYSSWDTRQMFF.

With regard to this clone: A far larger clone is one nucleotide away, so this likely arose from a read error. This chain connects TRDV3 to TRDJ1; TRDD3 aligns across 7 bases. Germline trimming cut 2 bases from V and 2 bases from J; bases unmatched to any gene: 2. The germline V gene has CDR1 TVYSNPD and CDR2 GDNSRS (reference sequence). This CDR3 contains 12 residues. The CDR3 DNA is TGTGCCTTTTGCTGGGGGACCGATAAACTCATCTTT. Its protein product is CAFCWGTDKLIF.

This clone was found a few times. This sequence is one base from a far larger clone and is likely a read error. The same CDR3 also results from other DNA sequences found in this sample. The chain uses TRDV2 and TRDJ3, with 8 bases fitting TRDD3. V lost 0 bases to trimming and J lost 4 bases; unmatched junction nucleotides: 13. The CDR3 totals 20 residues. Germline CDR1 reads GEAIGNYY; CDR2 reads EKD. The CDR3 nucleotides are TGTGCCTGTGACACCTTACTGGGGGGCCCAAGCTCTTGGGACACCCGACAGATGTTTTTC. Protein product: CACDTLLGGPSSWDTRQMFF.

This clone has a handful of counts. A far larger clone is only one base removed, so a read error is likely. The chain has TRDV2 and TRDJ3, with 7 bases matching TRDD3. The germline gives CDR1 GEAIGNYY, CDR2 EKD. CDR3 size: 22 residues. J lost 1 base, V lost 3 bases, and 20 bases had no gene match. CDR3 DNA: TGTGCCTGTGACTCCGCACGTACTGGGGTCACCAAACCATCCTGGGACACCCGACAGATGTTTTTC. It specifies CACDSARTGVTKPSWDTRQMFF.

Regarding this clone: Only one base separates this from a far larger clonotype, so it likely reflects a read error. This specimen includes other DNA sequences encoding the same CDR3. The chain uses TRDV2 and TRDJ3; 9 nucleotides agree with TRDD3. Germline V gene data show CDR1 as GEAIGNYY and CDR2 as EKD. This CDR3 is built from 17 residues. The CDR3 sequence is CACDEVGDSWDTRQMFF. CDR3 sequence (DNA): TGTGCCTGTGACGAGGTGGGGGATAGCTGGGACACCCGGCAGATGTTTTTC.

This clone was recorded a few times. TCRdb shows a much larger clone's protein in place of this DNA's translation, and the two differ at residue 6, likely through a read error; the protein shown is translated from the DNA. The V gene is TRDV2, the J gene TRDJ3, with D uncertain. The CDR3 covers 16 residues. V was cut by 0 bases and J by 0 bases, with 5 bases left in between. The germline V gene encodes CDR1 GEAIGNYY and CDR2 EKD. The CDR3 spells CACDTWRSWDTRQMFF. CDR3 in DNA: TGTGCCTGTGACACCTGGCGCTCCTGGGACACCCGACAGATGTTTTTC.

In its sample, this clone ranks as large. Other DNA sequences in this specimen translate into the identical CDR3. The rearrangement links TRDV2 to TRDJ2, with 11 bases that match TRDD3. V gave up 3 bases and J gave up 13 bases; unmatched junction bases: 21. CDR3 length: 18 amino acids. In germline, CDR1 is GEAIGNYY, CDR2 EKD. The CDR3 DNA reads TGTGCCTGTGACTCCCTGGGGGATACTAAGGCGACGACAGGGGCACTCTTCTTT. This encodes CACDSLGDTKATTGALFF.

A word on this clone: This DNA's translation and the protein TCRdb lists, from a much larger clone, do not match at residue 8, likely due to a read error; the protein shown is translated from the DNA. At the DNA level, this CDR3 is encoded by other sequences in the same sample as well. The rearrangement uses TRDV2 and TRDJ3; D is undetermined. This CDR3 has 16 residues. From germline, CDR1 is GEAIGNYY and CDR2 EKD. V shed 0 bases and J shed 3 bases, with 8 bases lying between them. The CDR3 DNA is TGTGCCTGTGACACCGGGAGCTTCTGGGACACCCGACAGATGTTTTTC. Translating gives CACDTGSFWDTRQMFF.

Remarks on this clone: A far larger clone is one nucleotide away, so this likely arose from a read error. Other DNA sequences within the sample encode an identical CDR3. CDR3 nucleotides: TGTGCCTGTGACACCGATCCTCCCGCTAGGGGGACGGCACAACTCTTCTTT. Amino acid sequence: CACDTDPPARGTAQLFF. The chain links TRDV2 to TRDJ2; TRDD3 might be the D (6 bases). Trimming took 0 bases from V and 8 from J, leaving 21 bases between them. The CDR3 is 17 amino acids. Germline V gene sequence: CDR1 GEAIGNYY, CDR2 EKD.

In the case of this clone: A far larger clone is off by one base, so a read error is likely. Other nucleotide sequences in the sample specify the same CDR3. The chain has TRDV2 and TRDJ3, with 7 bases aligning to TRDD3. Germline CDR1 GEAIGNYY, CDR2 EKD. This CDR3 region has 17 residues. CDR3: CACDTLGDSWDTRQMFF. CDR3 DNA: TGTGCCTGTGACACCTTGGGGGACTCCTGGGATACCCGACAGATGTTTTTC.

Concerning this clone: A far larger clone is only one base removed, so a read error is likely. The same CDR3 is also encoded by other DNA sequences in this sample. The CDR3 region has the DNA TGTGCCTGTGACACCGGGGGATATAGCTCCTGGGACACCCGACAGATGTTTTTC. Residues: CACDTGGYSSWDTRQMFF. The J gene is TRDJ3, the V gene TRDV2, with 8 nucleotides matching TRDD3. Per germline, CDR1 GEAIGNYY and CDR2 EKD. This CDR3 spans 18 amino acids. J lost 0 bases, V lost 0 bases, and 3 bases had no gene match.